A single sample is the source of the 3 T cell receptor beta chains below, sequenced in a study of identical twins. TCRdb reprocessed the 5' RACE reads via MiXCR and lists one record per CDR3 protein. Here the sample spans about 530,000 distinct CDR3 sequences, 13% to 15% being singletons. The sample was also linked to a second study, of yellow fever vaccine responses in identical twins.

The sample taken for sequencing was CD4+ T cells sorted from blood. The receptors here all came from a young woman in good health.

J is TRBJ1-2 and V is TRBV7-2, with 9 bases matching TRBD1. The CDR3 is 14 amino acids. Trimming at V came to 4 bases and at J to 3 bases, leaving 3 bases not matched to a gene. Germline CDR1 reads SGHTA; CDR2 reads FQGNSA. This chain's CDR3 is CASSYRTGDYGYTF. CDR3 bases: TGTGCCAGCAGCTACCGGACAGGGGACTATGGCTACACCTTC.

This clonotype was detected only a few times. The chain uses TRBV7-3 and TRBJ1-2; D gene ambiguous. CDR3 length: 13 residues. V shed 4 bases and J shed 8 bases, with 14 bases lying between them. CDR1 is SGHTA and CDR2 is FQGTGA in the germline V gene. Here the CDR3 DNA reads TGTGCCAGCAGCTACCCAGCAGGTAGAGGCTACACCTTC. Amino acid sequence: CASSYPAGRGYTF.

A few counts support this clonotype. This chain connects TRBV10-3 to TRBJ2-7; the D gene is possibly TRBD1 (5 bases). Trimming took 4 bases from V and 1 from J, leaving 8 bases between them. The length of the CDR3 is 13 residues. Germline CDR1 and CDR2: ENHRY and SYGVKD. The CDR3 region is CAISVGESYEQYV. CDR3 sequence (DNA): TGTGCCATCAGTGTAGGGGAATCCTACGAGCAGTACGTC.